The clone carrying this T cell receptor beta chain was observed a few times. This record comes from a study of regulatory T cells in long-lasting Graves disease. Construction of the TCR beta libraries employed iRepertoire HTBI primers in conjunction with Arm-PCR of CDR3 regions. Using its own MiXCR run on the multiplex PCR reads, TCRdb lists one record per CDR3 protein. This sample has about 530,000 distinct CDR3 sequences, with 15% to 20% found just once. Time point given: newly diagnosed GD, antithyroid drugs for less than 3 months. The authors made the TCR library using RNA they extracted from PBMCs. This CDR3 comprises 15 residues. CDR1 DFQATT and CDR2 SNEGSKA come from the germline V gene (reference sequence). V lost 0 bases, J lost 8 bases, and 9 bases stayed unmatched. The same data also contributed to another study, on T cells in Graves' hyperthyroidism and ophthalmopathy.

The sequence derives from a woman aged 35 to 59 with Graves disease. The sequences come from peripheral blood mononuclear cells (PBMCs), collected at new diagnosis, from a patient treated with antithyroid drugs. The gene calls are TRBV20-1 and TRBJ2-1, with 8 positions matching TRBD2. The CDR3 bases are TGCAGTGCTAGAGACGGTCGGGGGGGCCCCTATGAGCAGTTCTTC. This sequence encodes CSARDGRGGPYEQFF.